This record covers a single T cell receptor beta chain. Its target is unknown. As to treatment: oral pan-JAK inhibitor, 5-10 mg twice daily. This CDR3 is 14 amino acids long. The ends were cut back, 3 bases at V and 0 bases at J, with 9 bases in the middle. From germline, CDR1 is MGHRA and CDR2 YSYEKL. The sample comes from a study of CD8+ T cells in alopecia areata. Overall study: Patients remained on tofacitinib for 6 to 18 months and then went 6 months without it. Study-wide results and caveats: Uncertainty remains about how baseline CD8+ expansion links to response, with one nonresponder. On tofacitinib, scalp clonality and expanded CD8+ clones among top 100 fell significantly. A great number of expanded lesional clones endured in scalp and blood during tofacitinib.

Following extraction, RNA underwent reverse transcription to cDNA, which served as the sequencing template. Generated by immunoSEQ multiplex PCR, the TCRdb table keeps only in-frame clones and is missing some. The repertoire holds fewer than 100,000 clones, with 61% as singletons. The receptor's source is a human donor with alopecia areata. The V and J genes are TRBV4-1 and TRBJ2-7; no firm D call. Sequenced here: CD8+ T cells sorted from blood, sampled at week 4, from a patient treated with tofacitinib. The CDR3 DNA follows: TGCGCCAGCAGCCATATGGGTAGCTCCTACGAGCAGTACTTC. Translating gives CASSHMGSSYEQYF.